This T cell receptor beta chain came from a study of persistence of HIV-infected CD4 T cells (dated by TCRdb to about 2020). About the investigation overall: Participants had been on suppressive ART for a median of roughly 8 years. Peripheral blood samples of up to 180 mL were collected at multiple time points, except for a couple of participants, who underwent leukapheresis at a single time point. Anti-CD3/anti-CD28 stimulation activated a higher proportion of cells, with a lower memory fraction, than antigen stimulation. CMV- and HIV-1 Gag-responding CD4+ T cells were isolated from ART-treated individuals so that antigen-driven clonal expansion of HIV-1-infected cells could be examined. The clonality of all cells in each sorted population was assessed by TCRbeta sequencing, whereas the clonality of infected cells was assessed by proviral sequencing. Cross-participant TCR cluster analysis included about 8 participants for CMV and roughly 7 participants for Gag.

Summary of the overall study and its limitations: Only a small number of individuals took part in the study, and only a limited range of antigens was tested. Degenerate expanded CDR3beta sequences were enriched in antigen-responding cells, suggesting convergent selection of CD4+ responses to CMV and Gag. Within the same sorted populations, how oligoclonal the TCRs were correlated with how oligoclonal the proviruses were. Bulk TCR analyses could not be limited to the rare CMV-responding cells that actually contained HIV-1 proviruses. TCRbeta richness in CMV- and Gag-responding cells was significantly lower than in anti-CD3/anti-CD28-responding cells; CMV-responding cells had higher oligoclonality than CD3/CD28-stimulated and Gag-responding cells.

V lost 4 bases and J lost 5 bases, and the count of bases not matched to a germline gene is 9. The CDR3 has 15 amino acids, counting the end cysteine and phenylalanine. Only the CDR3 portion is preserved as DNA: 45 bases, with reading frame beginning at the first base. Taken from the germline V gene, the CDR1 and CDR2 loops are LGHNA and YNFKEQ. The immunoSEQ hsTCRB assay version 4, run in survey mode, was used to sequence TCRbeta repertoires from genomic DNA. Genomic DNA was diluted to around 10 ng/uL, and up to 1 ug per sample was used for TCRbeta sequencing. From the authors' description of their analysis: Analysis of the TCRbeta data was done in ImmunoSeq Analyzer 3.0, and diversity was computed on productive nucleotide rearrangements. Lower-bound TCR diversity was estimated with the improved Chao index, and clonality with the Gini coefficient using the Immunarch R package. When different nucleotide rearrangements encoded the same CDR3beta amino acid sequence, each rearrangement was treated as a distinct clonotype. TCRbeta sequences significantly enriched in antigen-responding cells relative to anti-CD3/anti-CD28-activated cells were identified by differential abundance analysis. TCRs were clustered by predicted peptide-MHC specificity with GLIPH2, both within individual participants and across merged participant data sets. The table comes from immuneACCESS by way of TCRdb, which keeps in-frame sequences with V and J called. Part of the clones is missing from these tables; in studies checked, under half for an unresolved V gene and the rest for unknown reasons. The V and J calls and clone size were taken over from that table, and D and trimming were inferred from the DNA. The sample data list roughly 43,000 clones, and 80% to 95% of these were observed just once. The ten largest account for around 2% of the sample.

The meaning of the sample's treatment or condition label: suppressive antiretroviral therapy. Cells were stimulated with anti-CD3/anti-CD28 magnetic beads as a nonspecific positive control representing the CD4+ T cell repertoire. Responding CD4+ T cells were sorted on the basis of upregulation of both CD40 ligand and CD69. Participants were HIV-1-infected adults who started suppressive ART during chronic infection. Participants had undetectable plasma HIV-1 RNA below 50 copies/mL for at least 4 years. To be included, participants needed a CD4+ T cell count above 400 cells/uL and a positive CMV serology. Before stimulation, PBMCs were isolated using density centrifugation and depleted of CD8+ T cells. CD8-depleted PBMCs were stimulated for 18 hours with anti-CD28/CD49d costimulation, CD40-blocking antibody and enfuvirtide to prevent new infections. Sorting was done on either a Beckman Coulter MoFlo Legacy or an XDP sorter, and propidium iodide was used to exclude dead cells. Genomic DNA was extracted with the QIAamp DNA Mini Kit for samples above one million cells, otherwise with the Quick-DNA Microprep Kit.

On this clone itself: Its antigen is not yet known. Base qualities were left out, and no much larger clone turns up one base away.

The V and J segments used are TRBV4-2 and TRBJ2-5; 8 central bases correspond to TRBD2. The sequencing here drew on CD4+ T cells sorted from PBMCs after roughly 20-hour stimulation, taken from a patient who received antiretroviral therapy. Read against the paper, the sample's cell subset or site label means: CD40L+CD69+ CD4 T cells responding to anti-CD3/anti-CD28 beads, representing the overall repertoire. This receptor was obtained from an adult man with HIV who was CMV-seropositive. The CDR3 protein: CASSPDGAGGETQYF. The sequenced DNA is TGTGCCAGCAGCCCCGATGGGGCGGGGGGTGAGACCCAGTACTTC.